This passage covers 8 T cell receptor beta chains from one sample sequenced in a study of beta chain features in type 1 diabetes. Findings and caveats of the study: Among all four CD4+ subsets, Type 1 diabetes patients had TCRB CDR3s that were moderately but significantly shorter.

Their antigens remain unidentified. Isolated RNA was reverse transcribed in full, so expressed TCRB transcripts were sequenced. Here immunoSEQ multiplex PCR was the method, and the copy in TCRdb shows in-frame clones only, minus some. This table holds over 200,000 clones, roughly 11% found once. The sequenced sample consisted of naive CD4+ T cells from blood. The source is a man aged 25 to 40 with type 1 diabetes.

The chain is built from TRBV29-1 and TRBJ2-7; D is unresolved. The V end was cut by 5 bases, the J end by 2 bases, with 10 bases between. This CDR3 contains 12 residues. The germline CDR1 and CDR2 sequences are SQVTM and ANQGSEA. In DNA, the CDR3 is TGCAGCGTTTCTCCGAGCACCTACGAGCAGTACTTC. Translation gives CSVSPSTYEQYF.

In this sample, this clone turned up a few times. The V call is TRBV7-6, the J call TRBJ2-7, with 7 bases identical to TRBD2. Germline V gives CDR1 SGHVS, CDR2 FNYEAQ. This CDR3 comprises 17 residues. J was trimmed by 4 bases and V by 3 bases; bases with no gene match: 15. CDR3 DNA: TGTGCCAGCAGCTTCGGGGATACGACGAGCGGGGCTTACGAGCAGTACTTC. The encoded protein is CASSFGDTTSGAYEQYF.

This clone showed up just a few times. The CDR3 nucleotides are TGTGCCAGCAGCTTGTCTAGCGGACCCTACGAGCAGTACTTC. Amino acids: CASSLSSGPYEQYF. The chain is built from TRBV5-4 and TRBJ2-7, with 7 bases that match TRBD2. The CDR3 runs 14 residues. The germline V gene encodes CDR1 SGHNT and CDR2 YYREEE (reference sequence). After removal of 1 base from V and 2 bases from J, the junction contained 3 bases not matched to a gene.

The chain is built from TRBV6-6 and TRBJ2-3; 10 bases match TRBD1. Germline V gene data show CDR1 as MNHNY and CDR2 as SVGAGI (reference sequence). The CDR3 consists of 13 residues. Losses at the gene ends were 10 bases for V and 1 base for J; bases not matched to a gene: 2. The CDR3 is CATTGGGTDTQYF. DNA for the CDR3: TGTGCCACGACAGGGGGCGGCACAGATACGCAGTATTTT.

CDR3 sequence (DNA): TGCAGGCTCGACAGTGCCTATGGCTACACCTTC. Translated, it gives CRLDSAYGYTF. V and J are TRBV20-1 and TRBJ1-2; a possible D gene is TRBD1 (5 bases). The CDR3 consists of 11 residues. The V gene's germline CDR1 is DFQATT and CDR2 SNEGSKA (reference sequence).

This clone has more than one count but fewer than ten. This chain connects TRBV7-8 to TRBJ2-5, with a possible D match to TRBD2 (5 bases). CDR1 and CDR2 (germline): SGHVS, FQNEAQ. The CDR3 contains 15 residues. Trimming shortened V by 2 bases and J by 0 bases, and 10 bases separated the two germline ends. This chain's CDR3 is CASSLSGLYQETQYF. The CDR3, as DNA: TGTGCCAGCAGCTTATCGGGGTTGTACCAAGAGACCCAGTACTTC.

This clone was seen more than once but under ten times. The J gene is TRBJ2-5, the V gene TRBV7-2; perhaps TRBD1 as D (6 bases). From germline, CDR1 is SGHTA and CDR2 FQGNSA. The V end was cut by 2 bases, the J end by 4 bases, with 14 bases between. The CDR3 spans 15 residues. The CDR3 DNA sequence: TGTGCCAGCAGCTTAAACGTGGGGGCCCTAGAGACCCAGTACTTC. This translates into CASSLNVGALETQYF.

This clone appeared a few times. The genes are TRBV4-3 and TRBJ2-6; D remains unclear. V was cut by 0 bases and J by 0 bases, with 12 bases left in between. Looked up from germline, CDR1 is LGHNA and CDR2 is YSLEER. The CDR3 is 18 residues long. The CDR3 spells CASSQESPGSSGANVLTF. The CDR3 DNA follows: TGCGCCAGCAGCCAAGAGAGTCCAGGAAGCTCTGGGGCCAACGTCCTGACTTTC.